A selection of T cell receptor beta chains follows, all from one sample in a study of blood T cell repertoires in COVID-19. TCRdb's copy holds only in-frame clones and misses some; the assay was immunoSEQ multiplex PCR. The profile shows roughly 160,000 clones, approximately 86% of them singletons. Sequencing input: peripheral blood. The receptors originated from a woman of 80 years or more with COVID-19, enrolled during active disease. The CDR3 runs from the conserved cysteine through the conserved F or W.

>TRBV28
CASINVASPMNTEAFF
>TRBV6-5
CASSLGLVGSGGYTF
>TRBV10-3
CAISSKGGGTDTQYF
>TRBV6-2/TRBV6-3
CASSRTGAYEQYF
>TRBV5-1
CASSLQGAGYEQYF
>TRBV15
CATSRAVGQAYQPQHF
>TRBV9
CASSAQRGGQETQYF
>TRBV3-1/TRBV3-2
CASSQTSSSYNEQFF
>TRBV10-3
CAITEGQENYGYTF
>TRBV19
CASSIEAGGAYEQYF
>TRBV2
CASSGGLTTGELFF
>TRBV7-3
CASSLRDRGFDTEAFF
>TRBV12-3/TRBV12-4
CASSFPPNYGYTF
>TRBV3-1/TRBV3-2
CASSLNRGGTGELFF
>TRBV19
CASSVGAYSNQPQHF
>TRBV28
CATARGGPYNEQFF
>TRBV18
CASSPSTGGSYEQYF
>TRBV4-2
CASSHLGGGDTEAFF
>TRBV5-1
CASSLAARESEQYF
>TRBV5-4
CASSPVGGSTDTQYF
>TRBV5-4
CASSPGQGIHSGNTIYF
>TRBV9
CASSAAGLNEQFF
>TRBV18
CASSPNSGQTGSDKQYF
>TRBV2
CASNRESFPGELFF
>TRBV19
CASSTKIVQFF
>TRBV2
CASRSGEDQPQHF
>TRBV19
CASSKGLAGRETQYF
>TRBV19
CASSTTGQETQYF
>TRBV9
CASSLRLAGLELFF
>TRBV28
CAAFEGASYGYTF
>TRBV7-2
CASTFTPGTGVEREQYF
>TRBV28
CASRPGRTGAYF
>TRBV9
CASSPLFGSETQYF
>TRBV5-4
CASSWGQSSYEQYF
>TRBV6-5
CASSYSAFSGNTIYF
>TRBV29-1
CSVDEGGDTQYF
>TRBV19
CASSKRLAGGPFYYEQYF
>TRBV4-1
CASSQGGSQPQHF
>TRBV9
CASSFNSDQPQHF
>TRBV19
CASSIDQGHGHQPQHF
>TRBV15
CATSRDRLPLTETQYF
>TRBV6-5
CASSYSMWGEPYTF
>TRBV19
CASTQTVTLSGYTF
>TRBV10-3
CAISEKGENSPLHF
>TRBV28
CASRPLGTSRSGNTIYF
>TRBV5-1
CASSSTGVNEKLFF
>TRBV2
CASSQGANTIYF
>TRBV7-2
CASTLGQGAYSPLHF
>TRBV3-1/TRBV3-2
CASSQDQNPNTEAFF
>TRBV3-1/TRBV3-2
CASSQFSGPYNEQFF